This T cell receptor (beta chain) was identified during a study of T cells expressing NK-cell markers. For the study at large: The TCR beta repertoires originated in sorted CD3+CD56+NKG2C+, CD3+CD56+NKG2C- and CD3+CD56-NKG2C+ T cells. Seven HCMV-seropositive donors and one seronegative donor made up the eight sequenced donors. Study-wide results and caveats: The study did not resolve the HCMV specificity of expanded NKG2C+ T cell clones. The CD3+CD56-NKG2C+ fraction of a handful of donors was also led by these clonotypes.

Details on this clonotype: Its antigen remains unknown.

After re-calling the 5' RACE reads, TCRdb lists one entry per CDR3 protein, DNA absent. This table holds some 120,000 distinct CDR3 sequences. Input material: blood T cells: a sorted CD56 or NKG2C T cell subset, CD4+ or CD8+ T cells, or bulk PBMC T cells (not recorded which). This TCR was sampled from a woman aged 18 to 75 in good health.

The CDR3 reads CSVVAGGSYNEQFF. The genes are TRBV29-1 and TRBJ2-1; TCRdb's D gene call, TRBD2, goes unchecked for lack of DNA. Per the germline V gene, CDR1 is SQVTM and CDR2 is ANQGSEA. The CDR3 contains 14 residues.